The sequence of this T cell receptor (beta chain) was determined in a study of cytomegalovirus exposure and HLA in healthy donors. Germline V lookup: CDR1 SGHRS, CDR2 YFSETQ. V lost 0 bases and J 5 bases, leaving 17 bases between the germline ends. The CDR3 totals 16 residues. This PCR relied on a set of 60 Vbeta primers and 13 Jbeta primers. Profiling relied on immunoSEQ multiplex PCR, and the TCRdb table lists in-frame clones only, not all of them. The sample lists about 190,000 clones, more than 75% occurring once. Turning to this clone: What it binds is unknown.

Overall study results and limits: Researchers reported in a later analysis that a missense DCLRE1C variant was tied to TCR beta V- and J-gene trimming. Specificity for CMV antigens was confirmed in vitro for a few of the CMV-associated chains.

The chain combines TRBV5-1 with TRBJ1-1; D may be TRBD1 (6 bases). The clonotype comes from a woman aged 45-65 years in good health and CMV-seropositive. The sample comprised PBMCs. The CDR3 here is CASSLARGSKGTEAFF. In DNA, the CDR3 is TGCGCCAGCAGCTTGGCCAGGGGATCTAAAGGGACTGAAGCTTTCTTT. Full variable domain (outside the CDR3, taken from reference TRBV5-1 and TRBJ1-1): KAGVTQTPRYLIKTRGQQVTLSCSPISGHRSVSWYQQTPGQGLQFLFEYFSETQRNKGNFPGRFSGRQFSNSRSEMNVSTLELGDSALYLCASSLARGSKGTEAFFGQGTRLTVV.